This T cell receptor (beta chain) was identified in a study of early T cells in non-severe SARS-CoV-2 infection. Overall study context: Alpha and beta chains were unpaired, from unsorted whole-blood bulk RNA. Study-level results: The study's VDJdb matching favored anti-spike CD8 responses and missed private and CD4 specificities.

Germline V gives CDR1 MDHEN, CDR2 SYDVKM. The germline V and J ends were trimmed by 5 bases and 1 base, with 9 bases remaining between them. The CDR3 is made up of 15 amino acids. Each cDNA molecule carried a unique molecular identifier. TCRdb re-derived calls from the 5' RACE reads in MiXCR, one entry per CDR3 protein. Of approximately 58,000 distinct CDR3 sequences listed, about 6.2% were seen once; the top ten hold under 5%. Comment on this clonotype: Its antigen is not known.

The sequencing sample was made of whole blood. The gene calls are TRBV28 and TRBJ2-6; D is uncertain. The TCR comes from an adult who was a healthcare worker with PCR-confirmed SARS-CoV-2 infection or an uninfected control (not recorded which). The CDR3 DNA is TGTGCCAGCAGTGAACCGAGGTCTGGGGCCAACGTCCTGACTTTC. It translates to CASSEPRSGANVLTF. The full variable domain, completed using reference TRBV28 and TRBJ2-6, is DVKVTQSSRYLVKRTGEKVFLECVQDMDHENMFWYRQDPGLGLRLIYFSYDVKMKEKGDIPEGYSVSREKKERFSLILESASTNQTSMYLCASSEPRSGANVLTFGAGSRLTVL.